The 15 T cell receptor beta chains reported below all come from one sample, sequenced in a study of blood T cell repertoires in COVID-19. The data were produced by immunoSEQ multiplex PCR, yet TCRdb's version contains in-frame clones alone and is incomplete. The data contain 120,000 or so clones, less than 90% of them singletons. The sample comprised peripheral blood. The receptors were sampled from a man between 65 and 80 years old with acute or convalescent COVID-19.

The chain recombines TRBV28 with TRBJ1-5; maybe TRBD1 (5 bases). CDR1 is MDHEN and CDR2 is SYDVKM in the germline V gene. This CDR3 comprises 11 residues. V was clipped by 6 bases and J by 9 bases, with 9 bases between them. The DNA of the CDR3 is TGTGCCAGCAGCGTGCAGGGGCCCCAGCATTTT. Encoded protein: CASSVQGPQHF.

In this sample, this clone turned up a few times. V gene TRBV11-1 combines with J gene TRBJ2-4, with D possibly being TRBD1 (7 bases). Germline assignment: CDR1 SGHAT and CDR2 FQDESV (reference sequence). Trimming took off 3 bases at V and 7 bases at J, with 13 bases between the two ends. This CDR3 has 14 residues. The CDR3, as DNA: TGTGCCAGCAGCTTCGACAGGGCGGGGAACATTCAGTACTTC. Its translation is CASSFDRAGNIQYF.

This chain connects TRBV6-1 to TRBJ2-3; no firm D call. The CDR3 covers 13 residues. The ends were cut back, 3 bases at V and 3 bases at J, with 7 bases in the middle. Germline V lookup: CDR1 MNHNS, CDR2 SASEGT. CDR3 DNA sequence: TGTGCCAGCAGTGACACCGGTACAGATACGCAGTATTTT. Amino acids: CASSDTGTDTQYF.

The chain combines TRBV3-1 (or the pseudogene TRBV3-2) with TRBJ2-1; 11 nucleotides match TRBD2. The CDR3 contains 15 residues. V lost 0 bases to trimming and J lost 9 bases; unmatched junction nucleotides: 4. The V gene's germline CDR1 is LGHDT and CDR2 YNNKEL (reference sequence). In nucleotides, the CDR3 is TGTGCCAGCAGCCAAGAACTAGCGGGGGAGGGTGAGCAGTTCTTC. It is translated as CASSQELAGEGEQFF.

The V call is TRBV15, the J call TRBJ2-7, with a weak D call TRBD1 (6 bases). Trimming removed 0 bases from V and 0 bases from J, with 15 bases in between. Germline V gene data show CDR1 as LNHNV and CDR2 as YYDKDF (reference sequence). The CDR3 has 17 residues. The CDR3 protein is CATSRDRARGPSYEQYF. In nucleotides, the CDR3 is TGTGCCACCAGCAGAGATCGGGCCAGGGGACCCTCCTACGAGCAGTACTTC.

V is TRBV12-5 and J is TRBJ2-4; D not resolved. V gave up 7 bases and J gave up 7 bases, with 14 bases separating them. This CDR3 region has 13 residues. The germline V gene encodes CDR1 LGHNT and CDR2 FRNRAP. The CDR3 protein is CASAAWSQNIQYF. The DNA for the CDR3 is TGTGCTAGTGCGGCGTGGAGTCAGAACATTCAGTACTTC.

The rearrangement links TRBV28 to TRBJ1-1; 7 nucleotides agree with TRBD1. In germline, CDR1 is MDHEN, CDR2 SYDVKM. The CDR3 totals 14 residues. After removal of 9 bases from V and 7 bases from J, the junction contained 14 bases not matched to a gene. The CDR3, as DNA: TGTGCCAGTCAGACAGGGAGTGGGAGCAATGAAGCTTTCTTT. It encodes CASQTGSGSNEAFF. The complete variable domain, with remaining parts taken from reference TRBV28 and TRBJ1-1, reads DVKVTQSSRYLVKRTGEKVFLECVQDMDHENMFWYRQDPGLGLRLIYFSYDVKMKEKGDIPEGYSVSREKKERFSLILESASTNQTSMYLCASQTGSGSNEAFFGQGTRLTVV.

The chain recombines TRBV6-4 with TRBJ1-5, with TRBD1 identical over 12 bases. Germline assignment: CDR1 MRHNA and CDR2 SNTAGT. Trimming took 4 bases from V and 1 from J; bases not matched to a gene: 11. The CDR3 totals 19 residues. In nucleotides, the CDR3 is TGTGCCAGCAGTGTACCGGGACAGGGGGCACCGCCGAGCAATCAGCCCCAGCATTTT. Protein: CASSVPGQGAPPSNQPQHF.

This clone turned up a few times. This sequence joins TRBV4-2 and TRBJ2-5, with 7 nucleotides matching TRBD2. Germline CDR1 reads LGHNA; CDR2 reads YNFKEQ. The length of the CDR3 is 19 residues. Trimming took 2 bases from V and 2 from J; bases not matched to a gene: 17. The DNA of the CDR3 is TGTGCCAGCAGCCAAAAGGGGTCCCGGGACCCGCGGGGGCAAGAGACCCAGTACTTC. Protein: CASSQKGSRDPRGQETQYF.

This clone was found once. This rearrangement joins TRBV7-2 to TRBJ1-5; TRBD1 matches 7 bases. With V trimmed by 1 base and J by 6 bases, 6 bases remained unmatched. The CDR3 sequence is 15 residues long. From germline, CDR1 is SGHTA and CDR2 FQGNSA. DNA for the CDR3: TGTGCCAGCAGCTTAGGACAGGGATTGGGTCAGCCCCAGCATTTT. Protein sequence: CASSLGQGLGQPQHF.

The CDR3 sequence: CASSLSNGEGAEAFF. DNA for the CDR3: TGTGCCAGCAGTTTATCTAACGGGGAGGGGGCTGAAGCTTTCTTT. The rearrangement uses TRBV27 and TRBJ1-1; a possible D gene is TRBD1 (6 bases). This CDR3 contains 15 residues. Germline-derived CDR1 and CDR2 are MNHEY and SMNVEV (reference sequence). The ends were cut back, 0 bases at V and 6 bases at J, with 14 bases in the middle.

The chain combines TRBV5-6 with TRBJ1-1; D is perhaps TRBD1 (5 bases). Trimming pared 0 bases from V and 3 bases from J, leaving 9 bases between. Germline CDR1 reads SGHDT; CDR2 reads YYEEEE. The CDR3 is made up of 14 amino acids. CDR3: CASSLGGGYTEAFF. For the CDR3, the DNA is TGTGCCAGCAGCTTGGGCGGGGGGTACACTGAAGCTTTCTTT.

V usage is TRBV13 and J usage is TRBJ1-2; the match to TRBD1 covers 7 bases. The CDR3 length is 13 residues. The trim removed 2 bases at V and 4 bases at J, leaving 1 base unmatched. CDR1 and CDR2 from the germline V gene are PRHDT and FYEKMQ (reference sequence). The DNA of the CDR3 is TGTGCCAGCAGCTTACAGGGGGGCTATGGCTACACCTTC. Translation: CASSLQGGYGYTF.

This clone was recorded a few times. The DNA of the CDR3 is TGTGCCAGCAGCCCAGGACAGGGCGCCATTAGCACAGATACGCAGTATTTT. Its translation: CASSPGQGAISTDTQYF. V is TRBV11-2 and J is TRBJ2-3; 8 bases are a match to TRBD1. Germline V gene lookup returns CDR1 SGHAT and CDR2 FQNNGV. This CDR3 has 17 residues. V trimming: 5 bases; J trimming: 0 bases; junction bases outside the gene matches: 10.

To note about this clone: Distinct nucleotide sequences in the sample also encode this CDR3. V and J are TRBV6-5 and TRBJ1-1; 10 nucleotides line up with TRBD1. The CDR3 totals 15 residues. In germline, CDR1 is MNHEY, CDR2 SVGAGI. V was clipped by 6 bases and J by 0 bases; unmatched bases: 4. The CDR3 here is CASRRDRGMNTEAFF. The CDR3 DNA follows: TGTGCCAGCAGGCGGGACAGGGGAATGAACACTGAAGCTTTCTTT.